This T cell receptor (beta chain) came from a study of human T cells and chemical hapten exposure. This clonotype was observed a few times. The study's library attached unique molecular identifiers to single cDNA molecules. Using its own MiXCR run on the RACE reads, TCRdb lists one record per CDR3 protein. This table holds a few hundred thousand distinct CDR3 sequences, about 6.3% found once. The time point is: patch test 2, 6 weeks after DPC sensitization. Sample treatment: therapeutic diphenylcyclopropenone sensitization with weekly scalp DPC. The specimen was whole blood, collected in connection with sensitization to the hapten diphenylcyclopropenone (DPC). The TCR comes from a woman under 30 with alopecia areata. Some clones in this sample may be carry-over from other donors' samples.

CDR3 sequence: CASSQEETSGADTQYF. The CDR3 bases are TGTGCCAGCAGCCAAGAGGAAACTAGCGGGGCAGATACGCAGTATTTT. This chain connects TRBV4-2 to TRBJ2-3; 10 bases are shared with TRBD2. Per the germline V gene, CDR1 is LGHNA and CDR2 is YNFKEQ. The CDR3 consists of 16 residues. V lost 0 bases and J lost 4; bases outside the gene matches: 4.